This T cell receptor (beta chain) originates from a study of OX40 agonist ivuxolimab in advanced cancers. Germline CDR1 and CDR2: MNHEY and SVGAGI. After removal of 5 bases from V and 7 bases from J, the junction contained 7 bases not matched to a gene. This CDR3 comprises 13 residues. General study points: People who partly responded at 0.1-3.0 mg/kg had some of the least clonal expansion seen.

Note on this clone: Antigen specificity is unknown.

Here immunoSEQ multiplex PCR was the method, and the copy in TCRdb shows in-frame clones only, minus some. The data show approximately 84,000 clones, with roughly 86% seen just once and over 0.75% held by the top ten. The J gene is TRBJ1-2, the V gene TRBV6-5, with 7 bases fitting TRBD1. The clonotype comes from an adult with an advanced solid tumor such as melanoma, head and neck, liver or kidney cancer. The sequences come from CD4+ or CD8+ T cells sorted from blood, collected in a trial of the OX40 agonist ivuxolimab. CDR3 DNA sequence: TGTGCCAGCAGTGACAGGGTCGGTGGTGGCTACACCTTC. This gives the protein CASSDRVGGGYTF.